A selection of T cell receptor beta chains follows, all from one sample in a study of T cell repertoires in cytomegalovirus infection. TCRdb analysed the reads with MiXCR anew, one entry per CDR3 protein. The repertoire includes some 270,000 distinct CDR3 sequences, about 20% of them detected once, and under 25% sits in the top ten. Their recognized antigens are unknown. The sequencing here drew on cultured PBMCs, taken from culture after CMV antigen stimulation. The receptors shown here come from a human donor in good health (CMV status not recorded). Some clones in this sample may be carry-over from other donors' samples. Both conserved end residues are part of each CDR3. A D gene is named only where the DNA matches it firmly. Expanded clones are given a class, and other clones once, few, many or no size at all.

>TRBJ2-3|TRBV6-4|few|TRBD2
CASSPSGTSTDTQYF
TGTGCCAGCAGTCCTAGCGGGACTAGCACAGATACGCAGTATTTT
>TRBJ2-2|TRBV4-3|few|TRBD2
CASSQDLAGAAGELFF
TGCGCCAGCAGCCAAGACCTAGCGGGAGCGGCCGGGGAGCTGTTTTTT
>TRBJ2-2|TRBV19|few|-
CASRPGVNTGELFF
TGTGCCAGTAGGCCGGGCGTCAACACCGGGGAGCTGTTTTTT
>TRBJ2-3|TRBV27|once|TRBD2
CASSSLAGGRPDTQYF
TGTGCCAGCAGTTCGCTAGCGGGAGGTAGGCCAGATACGCAGTATTTT
>TRBJ2-1|TRBV7-9|-|TRBD2
CASSSTGVAGGPSNEQFF
TGTGCCAGCAGCTCAACGGGGGTAGCGGGAGGGCCGAGCAATGAGCAGTTCTTC
>TRBJ2-2|TRBV7-8|many|-
CASSLRGGGTGELFF
TGTGCCAGCAGCTTAAGGGGTGGGGGGACCGGGGAGCTGTTTTTT
>TRBJ1-1|TRBV7-2|many|TRBD1
CASSLVTGGTTEAFF
TGTGCCAGCAGCTTAGTTACAGGGGGAACCACTGAAGCTTTCTTT
>TRBJ2-2|TRBV7-2|-|TRBD2
CASKRTSGSHTGELFF
TGTGCCAGCAAACGCACTAGCGGGAGTCACACCGGGGAGCTGTTTTTT
>TRBJ1-2|TRBV7-2|many|-
CASSLWGDDGYTF
TGTGCCAGCAGCTTATGGGGGGACGACGGCTACACCTTC
>TRBJ2-2|TRBV2|few|-
CASLSEGGGELFF
TGTGCCAGCCTCTCCGAAGGGGGCGGGGAGCTGTTTTTT
>TRBJ1-4|TRBV7-2|many|TRBD1
CASSTHRGRATNEKLFF
TGTGCCAGCAGCACCCACAGGGGGCGGGCGACTAATGAAAAACTGTTTTTT
>TRBJ2-7|TRBV7-6|few|TRBD2
CASSRLAGTFEQYF
TGTGCCAGCAGCCGACTAGCGGGGACTTTCGAGCAGTACTTC